This entry features one T cell receptor (beta chain) sequence. Its antigen is currently unknown. TCRdb keeps only in-frame clones here, not all; method: immunoSEQ multiplex PCR. The sample consists of approximately 74,000 clones, 65% to 75% of them appearing once. Sequencing was preceded by expansion of antigen-specific CD4+ T cells with viral peptide pools in the ViraFEST assay. Investigators separated out CD4+ T cells once around 10 days of culture had passed. The healthy vaccine recipients, who had no prior SARS-CoV-2 infection, showed negative nucleocapsid antibodies. The entry originates in a study of vaccination effects on CD4 cells after COVID-19. The specimen comprised CD4+ T cells from PBMCs cultured with HCoV-NL63 spike peptides, sampled before COVID-19 vaccination. The origin of this receptor is a human donor who received a COVID-19 vaccine.

CDR3 residues: CASSPGGSNYGYTF. CDR3 DNA sequence: TGCGCCAGCAGCCCCGGGGGTTCTAACTATGGCTACACCTTC. The rearrangement links TRBV4-1 to TRBJ1-2; D is possibly TRBD1 (5 bases). The germline V gene encodes CDR1 MGHRA and CDR2 YSYEKL. The CDR3 is made up of 14 amino acids. The V end was cut by 4 bases, the J end by 0 bases, with 9 bases between.